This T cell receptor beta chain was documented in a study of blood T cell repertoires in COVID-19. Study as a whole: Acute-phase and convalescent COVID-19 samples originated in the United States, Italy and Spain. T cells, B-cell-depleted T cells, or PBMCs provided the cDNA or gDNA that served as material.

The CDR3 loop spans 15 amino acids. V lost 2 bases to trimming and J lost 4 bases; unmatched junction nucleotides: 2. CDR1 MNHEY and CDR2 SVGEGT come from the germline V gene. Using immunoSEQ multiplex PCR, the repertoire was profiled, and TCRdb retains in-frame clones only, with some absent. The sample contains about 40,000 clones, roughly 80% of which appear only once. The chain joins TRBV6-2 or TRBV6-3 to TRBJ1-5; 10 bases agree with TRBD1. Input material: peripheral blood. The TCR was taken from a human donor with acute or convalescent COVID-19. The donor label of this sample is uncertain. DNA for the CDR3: TGTGCCAGCAGTTACGGACAGGGGGAAAATCAGCCCCAGCATTTT. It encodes CASSYGQGENQPQHF.